This is a list of T cell receptor beta chains from one sample in a study of response to subunit inactivated influenza vaccine. TCRdb processed the RT-PCR reads anew with MiXCR; each CDR3 protein has one entry. Of almost 600,000 distinct CDR3 sequences in the sample, around 15% are singletons; the top ten hold over 8.5%. The input for sequencing was PBMCs from blood, taken 11 to 12 days after vaccination. The receptors shown here come from a man aged 45-60 years who received an inactivated influenza vaccine. Both conserved end residues are part of each CDR3. The order of the fields is J gene, V gene, CDR3 protein.

j_gene: TRBJ2-7
v_gene: TRBV28
CDR3aa: CASSFGGVSYEQYF

j_gene: TRBJ1-6
v_gene: TRBV20-1
CDR3aa: CSARGGQTYNSPLHF

j_gene: TRBJ2-3
v_gene: TRBV28
CDR3aa: CASSLGPWLAQDTQYF

j_gene: TRBJ2-5
v_gene: TRBV4-3
CDR3aa: CASRIPGLGDIQETQYF

j_gene: TRBJ1-4
v_gene: TRBV2
CDR3aa: CASSASHPAGNEKLFF

j_gene: TRBJ2-3
v_gene: TRBV11-2
CDR3aa: CASSRGQGEADTQYF

j_gene: TRBJ2-3
v_gene: TRBV28
CDR3aa: CASSLQTLAGTTDTQYF

j_gene: TRBJ1-4
v_gene: TRBV12-3/TRBV12-4
CDR3aa: CASRTGGAEKLFF

j_gene: TRBJ2-1
v_gene: TRBV3-1
CDR3aa: CASSHLAGRGNQFF

j_gene: TRBJ2-3
v_gene: TRBV24-1
CDR3aa: CATSREDTQYF

j_gene: TRBJ2-1
v_gene: TRBV7-3
CDR3aa: CASSLRPPGLAAGEQFF

j_gene: TRBJ1-6
v_gene: TRBV20-1
CDR3aa: CSVSDRDSPLHF

j_gene: TRBJ2-1
v_gene: TRBV20-1
CDR3aa: CSARGIHEQFF

j_gene: TRBJ2-7
v_gene: TRBV7-2
CDR3aa: CASSFPPGLALRFEQYF

j_gene: TRBJ2-6
v_gene: TRBV6-2/TRBV6-3
CDR3aa: CASSYSNVGEPSGANVLTF

j_gene: TRBJ2-2
v_gene: TRBV4-3
CDR3aa: CASSLLDTNTGELFF

j_gene: TRBJ2-1
v_gene: TRBV7-9
CDR3aa: CASITVAGTYNEQFF

j_gene: TRBJ1-2
v_gene: TRBV4-3
CDR3aa: CASSQGPFDGGSYGYTF

j_gene: TRBJ2-7
v_gene: TRBV7-6
CDR3aa: CASSLGLQVSDEQYF

j_gene: TRBJ2-2
v_gene: TRBV9
CDR3aa: CASSGLAGDRVTGELFF

j_gene: TRBJ2-5
v_gene: TRBV5-1
CDR3aa: CASSLEQGPVETQYF

j_gene: TRBJ2-2
v_gene: TRBV7-2
CDR3aa: CASTRQGRGGELFF

j_gene: TRBJ1-5
v_gene: TRBV20-1
CDR3aa: CSARRASLSNQPQHF

j_gene: TRBJ2-5
v_gene: TRBV7-2
CDR3aa: CASSRDRSQETQYF

j_gene: TRBJ2-7
v_gene: TRBV4-3
CDR3aa: CASATSGGYEQYF

j_gene: TRBJ2-1
v_gene: TRBV10-3
CDR3aa: CAIRAPGTQDNEQFF

j_gene: TRBJ2-1
v_gene: TRBV20-1
CDR3aa: CSARKGVAYNEQFF

j_gene: TRBJ2-2
v_gene: TRBV29-1
CDR3aa: CSGGPRRGELFF

j_gene: TRBJ1-5
v_gene: TRBV20-1
CDR3aa: CSATHGNGNQPQHF

j_gene: TRBJ2-1
v_gene: TRBV5-6
CDR3aa: CASSRLYEQFF

j_gene: TRBJ2-7
v_gene: TRBV7-9
CDR3aa: CASSSGGGNEQYF

j_gene: TRBJ1-4
v_gene: TRBV9
CDR3aa: CASSASGRKLFF

j_gene: TRBJ2-3
v_gene: TRBV6-2/TRBV6-3
CDR3aa: CASSYGTSGRTQYF

j_gene: TRBJ2-1
v_gene: TRBV3-1
CDR3aa: CASSPVSGPSYNEQFF

j_gene: TRBJ1-3
v_gene: TRBV10-3
CDR3aa: CAISESGGAGGNTIYF

j_gene: TRBJ1-4
v_gene: TRBV15
CDR3aa: CATSSYSPGEKLFF

j_gene: TRBJ2-3
v_gene: TRBV4-2
CDR3aa: CASSQQGTRGTDTQYF

j_gene: TRBJ2-7
v_gene: TRBV6-1
CDR3aa: CASSGQGASYEQYF

j_gene: TRBJ1-1
v_gene: TRBV7-2
CDR3aa: CASSVNGRGGNTEAFF

j_gene: TRBJ2-7
v_gene: TRBV11-2
CDR3aa: CASSTDRGLGEQYF

j_gene: TRBJ2-3
v_gene: TRBV5-1
CDR3aa: CASSPGTDYSTDTQYF